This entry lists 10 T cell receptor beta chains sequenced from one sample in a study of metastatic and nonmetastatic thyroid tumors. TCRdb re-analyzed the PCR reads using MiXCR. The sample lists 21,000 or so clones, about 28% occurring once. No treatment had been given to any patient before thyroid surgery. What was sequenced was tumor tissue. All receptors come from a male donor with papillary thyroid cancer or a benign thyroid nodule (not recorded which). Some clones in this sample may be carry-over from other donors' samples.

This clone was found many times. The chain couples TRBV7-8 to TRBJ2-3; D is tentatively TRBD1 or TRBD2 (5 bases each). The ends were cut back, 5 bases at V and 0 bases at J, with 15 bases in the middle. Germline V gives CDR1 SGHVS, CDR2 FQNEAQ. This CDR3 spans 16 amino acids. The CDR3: CASSPGLGPSTDTQYF. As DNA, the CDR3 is TGTGCCAGCAGCCCCGGGTTGGGACCGAGCACAGATACGCAGTATTTT.

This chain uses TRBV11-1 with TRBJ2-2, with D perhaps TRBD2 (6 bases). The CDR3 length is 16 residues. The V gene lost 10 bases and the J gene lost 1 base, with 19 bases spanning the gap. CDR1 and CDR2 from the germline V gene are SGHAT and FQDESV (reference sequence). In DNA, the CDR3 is TGTGCCAAAGAGGGCGGGACCCTACAGAACACCGGGGAGCTGTTTTTT. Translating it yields CAKEGGTLQNTGELFF.

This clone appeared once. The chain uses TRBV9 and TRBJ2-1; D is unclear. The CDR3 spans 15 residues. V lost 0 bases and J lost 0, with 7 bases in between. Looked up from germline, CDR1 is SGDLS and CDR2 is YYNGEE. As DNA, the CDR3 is TGTGCCAGCAGCGTAGTTGACTTCTCCTACAATGAGCAGTTCTTC. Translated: CASSVVDFSYNEQFF.

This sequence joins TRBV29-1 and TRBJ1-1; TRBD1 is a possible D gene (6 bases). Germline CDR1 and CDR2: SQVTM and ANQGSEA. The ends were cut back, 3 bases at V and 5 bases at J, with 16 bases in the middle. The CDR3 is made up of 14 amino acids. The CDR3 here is CSVDLSRGGTEAFF. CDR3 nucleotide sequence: TGCAGCGTTGATCTTAGCAGGGGTGGGACTGAAGCTTTCTTT.

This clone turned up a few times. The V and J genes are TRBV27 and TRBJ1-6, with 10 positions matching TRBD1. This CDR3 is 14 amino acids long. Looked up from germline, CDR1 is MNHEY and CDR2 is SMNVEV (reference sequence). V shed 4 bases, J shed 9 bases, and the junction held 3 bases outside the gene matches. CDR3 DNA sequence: TGTGCCAGCAGTTGGGGACAGGGGCCTTCACCCCTCCACTTT. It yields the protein CASSWGQGPSPLHF.

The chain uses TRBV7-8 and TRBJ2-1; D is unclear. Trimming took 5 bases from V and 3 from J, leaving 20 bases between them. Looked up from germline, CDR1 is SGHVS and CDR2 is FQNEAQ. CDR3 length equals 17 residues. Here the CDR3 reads CASSIRRGILIYNEQFF. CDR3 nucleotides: TGTGCCAGCAGCATCAGGCGCGGCATCCTTATCTACAATGAGCAGTTCTTC.

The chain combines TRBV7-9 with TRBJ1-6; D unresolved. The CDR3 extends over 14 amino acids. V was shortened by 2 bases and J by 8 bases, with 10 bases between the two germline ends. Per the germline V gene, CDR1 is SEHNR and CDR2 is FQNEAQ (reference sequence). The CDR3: CASSLPIEHSPLHF. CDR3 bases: TGTGCCAGCAGCTTACCGATTGAACATTCACCCCTCCACTTT.

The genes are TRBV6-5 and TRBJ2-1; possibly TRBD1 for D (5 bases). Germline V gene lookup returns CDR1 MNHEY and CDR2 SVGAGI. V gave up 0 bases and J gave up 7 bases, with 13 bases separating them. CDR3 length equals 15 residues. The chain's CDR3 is CASSYSKGIANEQFF. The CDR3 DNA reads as TGTGCCAGCAGTTACTCGAAGGGGATCGCGAATGAGCAGTTCTTC.

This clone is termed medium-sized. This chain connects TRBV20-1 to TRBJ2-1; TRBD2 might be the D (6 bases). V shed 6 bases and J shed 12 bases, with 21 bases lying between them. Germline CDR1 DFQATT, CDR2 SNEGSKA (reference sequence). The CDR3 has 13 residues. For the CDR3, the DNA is TGCAGTGCGCTCCGGGACTCAATTCGGGGGCAGTTCTTC. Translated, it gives CSALRDSIRGQFF.

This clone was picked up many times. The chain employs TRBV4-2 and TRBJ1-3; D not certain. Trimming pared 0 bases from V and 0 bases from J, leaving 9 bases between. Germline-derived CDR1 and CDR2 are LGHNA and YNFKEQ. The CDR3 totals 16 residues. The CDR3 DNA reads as TGTGCCAGCAGCCAAGAGTTCCGAAGCTCTGGAAACACCATATATTTT. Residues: CASSQEFRSSGNTIYF.